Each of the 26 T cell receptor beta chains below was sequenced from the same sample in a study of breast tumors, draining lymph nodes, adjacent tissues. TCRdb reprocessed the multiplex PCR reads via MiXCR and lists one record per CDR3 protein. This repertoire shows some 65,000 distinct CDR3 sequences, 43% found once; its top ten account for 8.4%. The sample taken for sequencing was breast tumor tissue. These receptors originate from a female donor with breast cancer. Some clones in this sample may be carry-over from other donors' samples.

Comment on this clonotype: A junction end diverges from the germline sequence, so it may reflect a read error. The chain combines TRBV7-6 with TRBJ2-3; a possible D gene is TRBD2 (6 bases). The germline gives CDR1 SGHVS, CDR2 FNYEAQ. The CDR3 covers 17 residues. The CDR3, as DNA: TGTGCCAGCAGCTTAACGCGCGGGGTATATAGCACAGATCCGCAGTATTTT. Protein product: CASSLTRGVYSTDPQYF.

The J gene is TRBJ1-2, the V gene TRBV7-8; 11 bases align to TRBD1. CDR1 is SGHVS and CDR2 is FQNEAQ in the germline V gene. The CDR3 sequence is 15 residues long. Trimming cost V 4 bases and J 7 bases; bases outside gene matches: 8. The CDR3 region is CASSSRGQGASGYTF. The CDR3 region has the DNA TGTGCCAGCAGCTCAAGAGGACAGGGGGCGAGTGGCTACACCTTC. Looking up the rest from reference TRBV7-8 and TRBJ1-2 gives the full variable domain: GAGVSQSPRYKVAKRGQDVALRCDPISGHVSLFWYQQALGQGPEFLTYFQNEAQLDKSGLPSDRFFAERPEGSVSTLKIQRTQQEDSAVYLCASSSRGQGASGYTFGSGTRLTVV.

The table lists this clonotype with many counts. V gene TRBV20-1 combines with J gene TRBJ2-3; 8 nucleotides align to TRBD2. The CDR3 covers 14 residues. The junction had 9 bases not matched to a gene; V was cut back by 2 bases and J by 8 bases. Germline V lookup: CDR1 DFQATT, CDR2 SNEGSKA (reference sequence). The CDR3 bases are TGCAGTGCTAGAAGTGGACTAGCAAAGGTTACGCAGTATTTT. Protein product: CSARSGLAKVTQYF.

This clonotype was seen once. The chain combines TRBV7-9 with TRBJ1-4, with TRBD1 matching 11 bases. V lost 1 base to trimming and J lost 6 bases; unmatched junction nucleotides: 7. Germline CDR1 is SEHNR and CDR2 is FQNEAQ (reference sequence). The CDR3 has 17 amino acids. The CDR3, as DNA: TGTGCCAGCAGCTTAGTGGGGGGACAGGGGGGGGATGAAAAACTGTTTTTT. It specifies CASSLVGGQGGDEKLFF.

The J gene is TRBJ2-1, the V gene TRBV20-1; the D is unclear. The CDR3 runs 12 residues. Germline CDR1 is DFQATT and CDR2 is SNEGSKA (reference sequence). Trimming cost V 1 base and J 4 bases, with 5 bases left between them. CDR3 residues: CSARGGYNEQFF. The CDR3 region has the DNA TGCAGTGCTAGAGGGGGTTACAATGAGCAGTTCTTC.

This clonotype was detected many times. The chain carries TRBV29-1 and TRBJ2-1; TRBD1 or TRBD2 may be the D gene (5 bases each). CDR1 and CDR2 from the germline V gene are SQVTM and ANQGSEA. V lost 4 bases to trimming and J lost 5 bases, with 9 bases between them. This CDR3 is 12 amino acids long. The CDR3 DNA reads TGCAGCGTTGTGGGGACCCACAATGAGCAGTTCTTC. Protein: CSVVGTHNEQFF.

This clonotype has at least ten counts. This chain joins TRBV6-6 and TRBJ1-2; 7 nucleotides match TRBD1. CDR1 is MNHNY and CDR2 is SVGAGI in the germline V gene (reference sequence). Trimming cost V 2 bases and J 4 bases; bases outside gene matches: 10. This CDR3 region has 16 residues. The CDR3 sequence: CASSYPGTAIVYGYTF. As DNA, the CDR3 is TGTGCCAGCAGTTACCCCGGGACAGCGATCGTCTATGGCTACACCTTC.

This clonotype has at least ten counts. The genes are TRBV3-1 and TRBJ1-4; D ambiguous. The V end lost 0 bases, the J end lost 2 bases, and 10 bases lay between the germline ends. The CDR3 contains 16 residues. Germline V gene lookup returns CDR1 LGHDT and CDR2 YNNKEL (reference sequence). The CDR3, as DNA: TGTGCCAGCAGCCAAGACCGTGGATCGACTAATGAAAAACTGTTTTTT. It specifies CASSQDRGSTNEKLFF.

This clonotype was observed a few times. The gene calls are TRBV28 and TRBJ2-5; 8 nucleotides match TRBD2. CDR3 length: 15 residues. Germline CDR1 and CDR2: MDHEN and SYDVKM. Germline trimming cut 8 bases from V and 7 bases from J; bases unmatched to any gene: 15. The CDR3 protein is CASSLAGLGVGTQYF. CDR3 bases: TGTGCCAGCTCCCTAGCGGGCTTAGGCGTTGGGACCCAGTACTTC.

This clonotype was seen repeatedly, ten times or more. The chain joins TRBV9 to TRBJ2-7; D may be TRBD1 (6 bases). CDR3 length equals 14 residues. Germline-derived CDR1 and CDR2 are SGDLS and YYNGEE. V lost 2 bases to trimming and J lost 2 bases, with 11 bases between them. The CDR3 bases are TGTGCCAGCAGCGTCTCAGGGGTGGCCTACGAGCAGTACTTC. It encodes CASSVSGVAYEQYF.

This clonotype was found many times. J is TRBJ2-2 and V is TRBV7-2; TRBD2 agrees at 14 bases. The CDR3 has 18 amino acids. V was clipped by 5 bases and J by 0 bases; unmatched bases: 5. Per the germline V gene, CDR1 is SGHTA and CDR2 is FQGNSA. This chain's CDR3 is CASSRLAGGFANTGELFF. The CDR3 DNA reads TGTGCCAGCAGCCGACTAGCGGGGGGGTTCGCGAACACCGGGGAGCTGTTTTTT.

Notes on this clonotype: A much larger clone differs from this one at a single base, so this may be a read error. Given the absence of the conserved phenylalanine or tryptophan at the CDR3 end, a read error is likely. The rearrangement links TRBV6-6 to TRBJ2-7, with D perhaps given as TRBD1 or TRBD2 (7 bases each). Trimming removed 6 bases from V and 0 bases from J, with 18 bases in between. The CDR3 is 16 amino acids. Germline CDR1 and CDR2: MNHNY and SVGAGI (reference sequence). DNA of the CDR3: TGTGCCAGCAGGAACTTCAGGGGGGGGGGCTCCTACGAGCAGTACCTC. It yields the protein CASRNFRGGGSYEQYL.

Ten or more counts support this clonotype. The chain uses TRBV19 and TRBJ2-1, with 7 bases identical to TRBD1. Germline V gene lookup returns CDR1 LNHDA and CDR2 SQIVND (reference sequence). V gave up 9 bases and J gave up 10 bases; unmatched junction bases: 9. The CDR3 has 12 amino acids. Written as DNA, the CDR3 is TGTGCCAGCCACGACAGGGTCAGGGAGCAGTTCTTC. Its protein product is CASHDRVREQFF.

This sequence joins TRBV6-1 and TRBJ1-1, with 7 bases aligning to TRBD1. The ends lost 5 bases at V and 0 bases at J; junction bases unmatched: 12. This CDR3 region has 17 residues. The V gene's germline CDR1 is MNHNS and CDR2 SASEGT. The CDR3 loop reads CASSYAPGQLVNTEAFF. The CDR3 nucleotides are TGTGCCAGCAGTTACGCCCCGGGACAGTTGGTGAACACTGAAGCTTTCTTT.

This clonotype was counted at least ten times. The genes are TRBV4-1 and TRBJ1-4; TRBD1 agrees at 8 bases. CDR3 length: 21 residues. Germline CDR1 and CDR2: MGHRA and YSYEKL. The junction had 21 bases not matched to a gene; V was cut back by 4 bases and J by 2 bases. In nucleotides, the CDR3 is TGCGCCAGCAGCCCTAAGGTTCTGGTCCCGGGACAGGTGGGCACTAATGAAAAACTGTTTTTT. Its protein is CASSPKVLVPGQVGTNEKLFF.

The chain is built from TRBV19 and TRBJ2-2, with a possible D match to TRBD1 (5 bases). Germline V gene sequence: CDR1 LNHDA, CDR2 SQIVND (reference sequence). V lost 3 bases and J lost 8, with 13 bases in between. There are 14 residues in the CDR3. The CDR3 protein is CASSMPDYRGELFF. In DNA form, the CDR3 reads TGTGCCAGTAGTATGCCCGATTACAGGGGGGAGCTGTTTTTT.

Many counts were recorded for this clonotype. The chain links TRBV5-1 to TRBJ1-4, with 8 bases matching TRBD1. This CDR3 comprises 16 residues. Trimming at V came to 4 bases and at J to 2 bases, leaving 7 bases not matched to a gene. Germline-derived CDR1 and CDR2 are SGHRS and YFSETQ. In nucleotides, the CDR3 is TGCGCCAGCAGCATCGGACAGGGTGGGACTAATGAAAAACTGTTTTTT. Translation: CASSIGQGGTNEKLFF. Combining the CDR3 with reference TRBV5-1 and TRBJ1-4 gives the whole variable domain KAGVTQTPRYLIKTRGQQVTLSCSPISGHRSVSWYQQTPGQGLQFLFEYFSETQRNKGNFPGRFSGRQFSNSRSEMNVSTLELGDSALYLCASSIGQGGTNEKLFFGSGTQLSVL.

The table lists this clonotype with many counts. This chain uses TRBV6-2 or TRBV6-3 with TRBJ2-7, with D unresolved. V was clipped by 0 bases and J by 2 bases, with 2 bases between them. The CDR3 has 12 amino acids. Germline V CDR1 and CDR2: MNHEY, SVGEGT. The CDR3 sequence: CASSYSAYEQYF. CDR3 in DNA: TGTGCCAGCAGTTACTCCGCCTACGAGCAGTACTTC.

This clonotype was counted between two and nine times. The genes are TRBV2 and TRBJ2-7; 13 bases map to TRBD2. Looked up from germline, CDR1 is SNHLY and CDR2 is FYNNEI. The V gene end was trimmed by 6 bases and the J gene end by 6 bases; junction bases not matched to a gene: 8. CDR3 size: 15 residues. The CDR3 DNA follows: TGTGCCAGCAGGGTTGATGGACTAGCGGGAGTCGAGCAGTACTTC. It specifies CASRVDGLAGVEQYF.

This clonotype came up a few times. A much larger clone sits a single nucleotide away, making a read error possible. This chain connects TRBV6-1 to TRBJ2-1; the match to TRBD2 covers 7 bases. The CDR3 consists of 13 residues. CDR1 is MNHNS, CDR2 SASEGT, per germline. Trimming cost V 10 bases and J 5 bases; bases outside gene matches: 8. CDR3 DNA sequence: TGTGCCACCACACTAGCGAGAAACAATGAGCAGTTCTTC. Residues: CATTLARNNEQFF.

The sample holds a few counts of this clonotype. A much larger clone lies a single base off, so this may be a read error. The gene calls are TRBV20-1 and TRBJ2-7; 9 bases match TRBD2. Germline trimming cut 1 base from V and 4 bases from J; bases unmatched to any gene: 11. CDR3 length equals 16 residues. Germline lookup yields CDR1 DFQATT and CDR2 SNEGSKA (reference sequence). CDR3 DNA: TGCAGTGCTAGAGGGAGTAGCGGGGGATCTCTATACGAGCAGTACTTC. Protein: CSARGSSGGSLYEQYF.

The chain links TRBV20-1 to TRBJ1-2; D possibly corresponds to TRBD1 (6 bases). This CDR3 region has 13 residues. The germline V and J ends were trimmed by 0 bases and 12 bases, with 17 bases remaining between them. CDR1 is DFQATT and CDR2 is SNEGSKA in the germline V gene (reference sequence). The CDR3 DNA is TGCAGTGCTAGAGATTCAGGGGCAGCGGGAAACACCTTC. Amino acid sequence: CSARDSGAAGNTF.

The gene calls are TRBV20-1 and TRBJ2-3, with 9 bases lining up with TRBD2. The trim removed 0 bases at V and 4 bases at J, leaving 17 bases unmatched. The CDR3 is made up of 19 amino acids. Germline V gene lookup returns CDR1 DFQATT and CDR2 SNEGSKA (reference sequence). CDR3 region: CSARDIASGIVLSSDTQYF. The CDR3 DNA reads TGCAGTGCTAGAGATATCGCTAGCGGGATTGTTCTTAGCTCAGATACGCAGTATTTT.

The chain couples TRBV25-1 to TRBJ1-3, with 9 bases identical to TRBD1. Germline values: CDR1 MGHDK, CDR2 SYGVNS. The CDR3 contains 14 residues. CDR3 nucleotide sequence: TGTGCTCCCAGGGGACAGGGAGACGGAAACACCATATATTTT. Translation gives CAPRGQGDGNTIYF.

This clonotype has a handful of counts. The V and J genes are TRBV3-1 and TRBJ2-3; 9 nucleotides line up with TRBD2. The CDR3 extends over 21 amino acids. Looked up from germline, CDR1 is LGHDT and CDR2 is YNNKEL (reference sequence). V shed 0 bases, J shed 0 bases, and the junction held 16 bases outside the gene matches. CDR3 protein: CASSQDRAGGSYGLSTDTQYF. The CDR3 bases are TGTGCCAGCAGCCAAGATAGGGCGGGGGGGTCGTACGGCTTAAGCACAGATACGCAGTATTTT.

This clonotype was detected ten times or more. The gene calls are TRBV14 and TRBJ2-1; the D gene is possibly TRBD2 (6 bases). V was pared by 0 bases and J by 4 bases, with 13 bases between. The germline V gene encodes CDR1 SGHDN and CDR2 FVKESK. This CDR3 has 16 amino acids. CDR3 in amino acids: CASSQDPGLSYNEQFF. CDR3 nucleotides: TGTGCCAGCAGCCAAGATCCGGGACTGTCATACAATGAGCAGTTCTTC.